The 19 T cell receptor beta chains listed next were all sequenced from one sample in a study of blood T cell repertoires in COVID-19. The data were produced by immunoSEQ multiplex PCR, yet TCRdb's version contains in-frame clones alone and is incomplete. The table records about 190,000 clones, roughly 80% of them present only once. Material for sequencing was peripheral blood. These receptors were taken from a man aged 45-65 years who had recovered from COVID-19.

The V gene is TRBV9, the J gene TRBJ2-1; tentatively, D is TRBD2 (6 bases). The germline CDR1 and CDR2 sequences are SGDLS and YYNGEE. Trimming stripped 0 bases from V and 9 bases from J, with 16 bases between. The CDR3 is made up of 15 amino acids. Here the CDR3 reads CASSVELGRAGEQFF. CDR3 DNA: TGTGCCAGCAGCGTAGAACTGGGTAGAGCGGGTGAGCAGTTCTTC.

The rearrangement joins TRBV4-2 to TRBJ2-7, with 9 bases lining up with TRBD2. Germline V lookup: CDR1 LGHNA, CDR2 YNFKEQ. The CDR3 is 14 amino acids. Unmatched junction bases numbered 11, after V lost 7 bases and J lost 7 bases. The CDR3 spells CASTTSLAGGEQYF. In nucleotides, the CDR3 is TGTGCCAGCACCACCTCTCTCGCGGGAGGGGAGCAGTACTTC.

The chain has TRBV11-3 and TRBJ2-7, with D maybe TRBD2 (5 bases). Germline V gives CDR1 SGHNT, CDR2 YENEEA. The CDR3 consists of 15 residues. Trimming cost V 4 bases and J 2 bases, with 15 bases left between them. The CDR3 DNA reads TGTGCCAGCAGCTGCAGCGGAACAAAGGCCTACGAGCAGTACTTC. Translating gives CASSCSGTKAYEQYF.

The V gene is TRBV5-6, the J gene TRBJ2-2; D is perhaps TRBD1 (6 bases). The germline gives CDR1 SGHDT, CDR2 YYEEEE. The CDR3 has 16 residues. Trimming left V 1 base short and J 5 bases short, with 15 bases between. In DNA, the CDR3 is TGTGCCAGCAGCTTGTTCCAGGGGTGGGGGACCGGGGAGCTGTTTTTT. Amino acid sequence: CASSLFQGWGTGELFF.

This clone was observed many times. The rearrangement links TRBV7-9 to TRBJ1-5, with a weak D call TRBD1 (5 bases). The CDR3 contains 15 residues. In germline, CDR1 is SEHNR, CDR2 FQNEAQ (reference sequence). Trimming removed 7 bases from V and 7 bases from J, with 20 bases in between. In nucleotides, the CDR3 is TGTGCCAGCATCTCGAGCGGGGCTCTTGGGCAGCCCCAGCATTTT. Translated, it gives CASISSGALGQPQHF.

The genes are TRBV27 and TRBJ2-7, with a possible D match to TRBD1 (6 bases). Looked up from germline, CDR1 is MNHEY and CDR2 is SMNVEV (reference sequence). The CDR3 covers 14 residues. Trimming removed 2 bases from V and 4 bases from J, with 12 bases in between. CDR3 amino acids: CASSLQGSQYEQYF. CDR3 DNA: TGTGCCAGCAGTTTACAGGGGTCTCAATACGAGCAGTACTTC.

This clone showed up just a few times. The rearrangement joins TRBV7-9 to TRBJ2-1; 10 positions agree with TRBD2. The V gene end was trimmed by 5 bases and the J gene end by 0 bases; junction bases not matched to a gene: 7. Germline V gene lookup returns CDR1 SEHNR and CDR2 FQNEAQ (reference sequence). This CDR3 comprises 17 residues. DNA for the CDR3: TGTGCCAGCAGCGGACGCTCTAGCGGGAGCTCCTACAATGAGCAGTTCTTC. This codes for CASSGRSSGSSYNEQFF.

V is TRBV4-3 and J is TRBJ2-7; D is unresolved. Between the trimmed V and J ends, which lost 0 bases and 2 bases, there was a span of 11 bases. Germline V gene sequence: CDR1 LGHNA, CDR2 YSLEER. The CDR3 length is 15 residues. Here the CDR3 reads CASSQESPGPYEQYF. CDR3 in DNA: TGCGCCAGCAGCCAAGAGAGTCCAGGCCCCTACGAGCAGTACTTC.

CDR3 in amino acids: CASSKTREDTQYF. The CDR3 DNA is TGTGCCAGCAGTAAGACCAGGGAAGATACGCAGTATTTT. The genes are TRBV7-3 and TRBJ2-3; weak D call: TRBD1 (5 bases). The V end was cut by 6 bases, the J end by 5 bases, with 12 bases between. The germline CDR1 and CDR2 sequences are SGHTA and FQGTGA. The CDR3 spans 13 residues.

This clone came up once. The chain employs TRBV7-8 and TRBJ1-1, with TRBD1 identical over 7 bases. The V segment lost 3 bases and the J segment 5 bases; nucleotides outside the gene matches: 15. The germline CDR1 and CDR2 sequences are SGHVS and FQNEAQ. The CDR3 loop spans 17 amino acids. The CDR3 loop reads CASSFYRGSRAATEAFF. The CDR3 nucleotides are TGTGCCAGCAGCTTTTACAGGGGTAGTAGGGCCGCGACTGAAGCTTTCTTT.

The table lists this clone with a few counts. CDR3 protein: CASSQLAGKYNEQFF. The CDR3 DNA follows: TGCGCCAGCAGCCAACTAGCGGGCAAATACAATGAGCAGTTCTTC. V gene TRBV23-1 combines with J gene TRBJ2-1, with 9 bases that match TRBD2. TRBV23-1 qualifies as an ORF whose function is uncertain. V was clipped by 6 bases and J by 4 bases; unmatched bases: 7. The CDR3 totals 15 residues.

The V call is TRBV27, the J call TRBJ2-3; 7 positions agree with TRBD2. Trimming removed 3 bases from V and 1 base from J; junction bases left unmatched: 7. CDR3 size: 16 residues. Germline CDR1 reads MNHEY; CDR2 reads SMNVEV (reference sequence). In DNA form, the CDR3 reads TGTGCCAGCAGTTTCGGGAGCGGGATTGGCACAGATACGCAGTATTTT. Amino acids: CASSFGSGIGTDTQYF.

The V gene is TRBV6-5, the J gene TRBJ1-2; perhaps TRBD1 as D (6 bases). V lost 3 bases, J lost 0 bases, and 14 bases lay in between. CDR1 is MNHEY and CDR2 is SVGAGI in the germline V gene. CDR3 length: 16 residues. The CDR3 spells CASSYSPPGANYGYTF. CDR3 in DNA: TGTGCCAGCAGTTATTCCCCGCCAGGGGCTAACTATGGCTACACCTTC.

This clone showed up many times. The chain combines TRBV7-8 with TRBJ1-1, with D unclear. Trimming took 2 bases from V and 1 from J, leaving 11 bases between them. The germline CDR1 and CDR2 sequences are SGHVS and FQNEAQ. The CDR3 sequence is 15 residues long. CDR3 loop: CASSLSGGPNTEAFF. The DNA for the CDR3 is TGTGCCAGCAGCTTATCGGGAGGCCCGAACACTGAAGCTTTCTTT.

This chain joins TRBV6-2 or TRBV6-3 and TRBJ2-5; D possibly corresponds to TRBD1 (5 bases). V was clipped by 2 bases and J by 5 bases, with 9 bases between them. The CDR3 covers 13 residues. Germline loops: CDR1 MNHEY, CDR2 SVGEGT. CDR3 DNA: TGTGCCAGCAGTTACCAGGGCTGGGAGACCCAGTACTTC. Protein sequence: CASSYQGWETQYF.

The chain recombines TRBV6-5 with TRBJ1-1, with D possibly matching TRBD1 (6 bases). There are 15 residues in the CDR3. The ends were cut back, 6 bases at V and 3 bases at J, with 17 bases in the middle. The germline V gene encodes CDR1 MNHEY and CDR2 SVGAGI. The CDR3 nucleotides read TGTGCCAGCAGGGATACAGGGCGGACCTACACTGAAGCTTTCTTT. This sequence encodes CASRDTGRTYTEAFF.

The gene calls are TRBV15 and TRBJ1-2, with 10 bases matching TRBD1. Germline V gene data show CDR1 as LNHNV and CDR2 as YYDKDF (reference sequence). This CDR3 region has 15 residues. Germline trimming cut 3 bases from V and 7 bases from J; bases unmatched to any gene: 8. The CDR3 DNA reads TGTGCCACCAGCAGGTGGGACAGGGGCTCATCTGGCTACACCTTC. Its translation: CATSRWDRGSSGYTF.

The chain couples TRBV11-1 to TRBJ2-4; D perhaps matches TRBD1 (5 bases). The CDR3 contains 12 residues. Trimming cost V 6 bases and J 8 bases, with 11 bases left between them. Germline V gives CDR1 SGHAT, CDR2 FQDESV (reference sequence). Written as DNA, the CDR3 is TGTGCCAGCAGTCAGGGTCGGGACATTCAGTACTTC. Encoded protein: CASSQGRDIQYF.

The gene calls are TRBV19 and TRBJ1-1, with unresolved D. Germline lookup yields CDR1 LNHDA and CDR2 SQIVND (reference sequence). The CDR3 is 17 amino acids. V lost 1 base to trimming and J lost 1 base, with 16 bases between them. This CDR3 reads CASSIAFRVKANTEAFF. As DNA, the CDR3 is TGTGCCAGTAGTATAGCTTTCCGTGTCAAAGCGAACACTGAAGCTTTCTTT.